The sequence of this T cell receptor beta chain was determined in a study of early T cells in non-severe SARS-CoV-2 infection. Study-level information: Sequenced material consisted of bulk RNA (from unsorted whole blood), and chains were unpaired.

Germline CDR1 reads KGHSH; CDR2 reads LQKENI. The V segment lost 4 bases and the J segment 7 bases; nucleotides outside the gene matches: 9. The CDR3 is made up of 15 amino acids. General study findings and limits: Matches to VDJdb favored anti-spike CD8 responses and missed private and CD4 specificities.

Researchers tagged individual cDNA molecules with unique molecular identifiers. Via MiXCR, TCRdb re-called the 5' RACE reads, giving one row per CDR3 protein. The repertoire includes more than 55,000 distinct CDR3 sequences, 13% of them detected once, and roughly 10% sits in the top ten. Of note for this clonotype: Its antigen is unidentified.

This TCR was sampled from an adult who was a healthcare worker with PCR-confirmed SARS-CoV-2 infection or an uninfected control (not recorded which). The sequenced sample was whole blood, obtained at baseline. V is TRBV18 and J is TRBJ2-2; TRBD2 matches 7 bases. The CDR3 here is CASSLTKAGNGELFF. CDR3 coding DNA: TGTGCCAGCTCACTGACTAAAGCGGGAAACGGGGAGCTGTTTTTT.